Described below is a single T cell receptor (beta chain) sequence and its context. The antigen is not known. Profiling relied on immunoSEQ multiplex PCR, and the TCRdb table lists in-frame clones only, not all of them. The table has roughly 250,000 clones, roughly 87% seen once. This sample was taken from a study of Ad26.COV2.S vaccination and SARS-CoV-2 variants. Study-level background: Among those in the COV1001 Ad26.COV2.S trial arm was the donor.

Study-level results: Reportedly, after vaccination the spike-specific CD8+ and CD4+ T cell responses displayed substantial breadth. With respect to non-spike TCR breadth, vaccine and placebo recipients were similar.

Documented treatment: 15 to 20 received Ad26.COV2.S at low or high dose, single or two shots; a few received placebo; per-sample allocation not given. Day 63 following the first vaccine or placebo injection was when the samples were taken. Boston provided a donor who was an adult aged 18-55 years. This TCR derives from a person aged 18-60 years who received the Ad26.COV2.S COVID-19 vaccine or a placebo. The input for sequencing was peripheral blood, taken in a trial of Ad26.COV2.S vaccine versus placebo.

CDR3: CASSQTGVSGYTF. The DNA for the CDR3 is TGTGCCAGCAGCCAGACTGGTGTTAGTGGCTACACCTTC. V gene TRBV3-1 (or the pseudogene TRBV3-2) combines with J gene TRBJ1-2; D is uncertain. Deletions cut 3 bases from V and 7 bases from J, with 12 bases between. This CDR3 has 13 residues. Per germline, CDR1 LGHDT and CDR2 YNNKEL (reference sequence).